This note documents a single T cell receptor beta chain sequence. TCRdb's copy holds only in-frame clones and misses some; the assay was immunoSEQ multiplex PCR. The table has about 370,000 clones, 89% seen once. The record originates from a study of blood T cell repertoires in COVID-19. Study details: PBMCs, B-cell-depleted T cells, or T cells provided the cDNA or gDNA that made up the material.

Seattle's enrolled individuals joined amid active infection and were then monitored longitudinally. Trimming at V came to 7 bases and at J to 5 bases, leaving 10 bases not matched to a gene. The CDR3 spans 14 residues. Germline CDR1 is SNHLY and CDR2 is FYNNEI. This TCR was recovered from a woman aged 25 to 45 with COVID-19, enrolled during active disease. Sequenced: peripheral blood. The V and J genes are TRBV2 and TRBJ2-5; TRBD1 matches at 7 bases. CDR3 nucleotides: TGTGCCAGCAACCCGGACAGGCGACGGGAGACCCAGTACTTC. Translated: CASNPDRRRETQYF.